This T cell receptor beta chain was profiled in a study of blood T cells in healthy people across ages. Sample-barcoded 5' priming and a J-beta primer mix drove a second PCR of 7 to 11 cycles. TCRdb re-analysed the 5' RACE reads in MiXCR, keeping a single row per CDR3 protein. The repertoire holds about 800,000 distinct CDR3 sequences, with more than 20% as singletons. This clonotype is a singleton in its sample. An end of the junction differs from the germline gene, which may be a read error. CDR1 and CDR2 from the germline V gene are SGDLS and YYNGEE. CDR3 length: 13 amino acids. This same sample was also part of a study on T cells of mothers and their children. That source adds: Mother-child pairs who were related displayed a slightly higher overlap than unrelated pairs, a difference that was non-significant.

Sequencing input: blood. The source is a boy aged 10-17 years in good health. The chain employs TRBV9 and TRBJ1-1; TRBD1 might be the D (6 bases). The CDR3, as DNA: TGTGCCAGCAGCCCCCGGGTAGGGGGGCATGTCGGATTT. The encoded protein is CASSPRVGGHVGF.